This T cell receptor beta chain was identified during a study of OX40 agonist ivuxolimab in advanced cancers. General observations from the study: Clonal expansion among partial responders at 0.1-3.0 mg/kg ranked near the lowest.

In regard to this clone: Its antigen remains unidentified.

Profiled with immunoSEQ multiplex PCR; TCRdb holds only in-frame clones, not every one. Here the sample spans tens of thousands of clones, less than 85% being singletons. The source is an adult with an advanced solid tumor such as melanoma, head and neck, liver or kidney cancer. Here the sequenced sample was CD4+ or CD8+ T cells sorted from blood, taken in a trial of the OX40 agonist ivuxolimab.

The CDR3 loop is CASSEVAAQYSGNTIYF. The CDR3 region has the DNA TGTGCCAGCAGTGAAGTAGCAGCCCAGTACTCTGGAAACACCATATATTTT. This sequence joins TRBV6-1 and TRBJ1-3; D not resolved. From germline, CDR1 is MNHNS and CDR2 SASEGT. This CDR3 has 17 amino acids. With 1 base removed from V and 0 bases from J, the gap between germline ends came to 13 bases.